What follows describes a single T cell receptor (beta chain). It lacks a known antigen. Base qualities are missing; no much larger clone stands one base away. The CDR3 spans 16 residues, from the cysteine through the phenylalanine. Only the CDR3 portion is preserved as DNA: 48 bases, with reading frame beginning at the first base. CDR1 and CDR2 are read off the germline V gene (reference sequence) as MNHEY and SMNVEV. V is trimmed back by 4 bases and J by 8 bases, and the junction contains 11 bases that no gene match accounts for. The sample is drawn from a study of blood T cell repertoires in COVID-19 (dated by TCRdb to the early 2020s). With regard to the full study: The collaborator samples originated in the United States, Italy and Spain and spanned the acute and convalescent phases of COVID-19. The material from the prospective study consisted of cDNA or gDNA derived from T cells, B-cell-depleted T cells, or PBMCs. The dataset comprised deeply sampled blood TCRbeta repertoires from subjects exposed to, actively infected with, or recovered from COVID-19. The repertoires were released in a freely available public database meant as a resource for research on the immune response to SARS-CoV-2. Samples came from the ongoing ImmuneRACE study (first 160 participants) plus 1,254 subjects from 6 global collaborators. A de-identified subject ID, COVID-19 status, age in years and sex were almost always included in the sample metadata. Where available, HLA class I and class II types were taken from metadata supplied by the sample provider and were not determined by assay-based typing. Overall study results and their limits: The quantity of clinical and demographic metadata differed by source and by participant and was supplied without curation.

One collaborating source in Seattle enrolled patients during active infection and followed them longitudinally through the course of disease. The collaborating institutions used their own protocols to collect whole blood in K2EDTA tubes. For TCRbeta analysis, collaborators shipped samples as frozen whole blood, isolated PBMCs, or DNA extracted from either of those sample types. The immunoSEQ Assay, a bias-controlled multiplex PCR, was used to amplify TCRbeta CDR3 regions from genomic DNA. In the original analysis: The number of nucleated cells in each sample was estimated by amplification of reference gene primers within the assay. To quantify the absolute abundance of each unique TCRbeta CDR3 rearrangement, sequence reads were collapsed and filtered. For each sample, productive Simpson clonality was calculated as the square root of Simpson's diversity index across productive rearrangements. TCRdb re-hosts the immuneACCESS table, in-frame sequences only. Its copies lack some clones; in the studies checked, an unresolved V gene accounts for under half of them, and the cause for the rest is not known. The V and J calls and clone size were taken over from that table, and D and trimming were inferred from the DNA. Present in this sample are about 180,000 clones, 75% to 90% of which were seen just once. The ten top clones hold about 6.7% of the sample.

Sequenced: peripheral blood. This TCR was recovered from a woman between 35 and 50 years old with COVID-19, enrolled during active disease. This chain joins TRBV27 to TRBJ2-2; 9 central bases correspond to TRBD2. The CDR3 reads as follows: CASSSYAGGPKGELFF. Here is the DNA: TGTGCCAGCAGTTCGTATGCGGGAGGGCCTAAAGGGGAGCTGTTTTTT.